What follows are 26 T cell receptor beta chains derived from one specimen sequenced in a study of blood T cells in healthy people across ages. For the second PCR, which ran for about 6 to 11 cycles, a sample-barcoded 5' primer and a J-beta primer mix were used. MiXCR was run by TCRdb on the 5' RACE reads, yielding one entry per CDR3 protein. The top ten hold under 5% of the sample, which has 1,500,000 or so distinct CDR3 sequences, approximately 39% seen once. Sequenced material: blood. These TCRs come from a woman between 18 and 30 years old in good health.

This chain joins TRBV3-1 and TRBJ2-3, with TRBD2 matching over 10 bases. CDR1 is LGHDT and CDR2 is YNNKEL in the germline V gene (reference sequence). Trimming removed 0 bases from V and 1 base from J; junction bases left unmatched: 7. This CDR3 contains 18 residues. As DNA, the CDR3 is TGTGCCAGCAGCCAAGAACGACCCCTAGCGGGAGGCACAGATACGCAGTATTTT. Amino acid sequence: CASSQERPLAGGTDTQYF.

The V gene is TRBV4-1, the J gene TRBJ2-1; D not resolved. The CDR3 extends over 17 amino acids. V was cut by 1 base and J by 0 bases, with 13 bases left in between. Germline lookup yields CDR1 MGHRA and CDR2 YSYEKL. The CDR3 here is CASSQGVTAGSYNEQFF. Here the CDR3 DNA reads TGCGCCAGCAGCCAAGGCGTGACCGCCGGCTCCTACAATGAGCAGTTCTTC.

The sample holds many counts of this clonotype. This sequence joins TRBV7-2 and TRBJ2-2, with D perhaps matching TRBD2 (7 bases). CDR1 is SGHTA and CDR2 is FQGNSA in the germline V gene. The V and J ends lost 2 bases and 3 bases respectively, with 16 bases between them. This CDR3 spans 17 amino acids. The CDR3 region is CASSLRGAITDTGELFF. For the CDR3, the DNA is TGTGCCAGCAGCTTACGGGGGGCCATTACTGACACCGGGGAGCTGTTTTTT.

This rearrangement joins TRBV14 to TRBJ2-1; 10 positions agree with TRBD2. Germline V gene lookup returns CDR1 SGHDN and CDR2 FVKESK. The CDR3 totals 16 residues. The ends lost 0 bases at V and 8 bases at J; junction bases unmatched: 7. CDR3 amino acids: CASSQDRIAGGDEQFF. CDR3 nucleotides: TGTGCCAGCAGCCAAGATCGAATAGCGGGGGGTGATGAGCAGTTCTTC.

The chain links TRBV4-1 to TRBJ2-7, with 7 bases lining up with TRBD2. The DNA matches TRBJ2-4 better at its end, which makes the J call doubtful. The CDR3 is 14 residues long. CDR1 MGHRA and CDR2 YSYEKL come from the germline V gene. The CDR3, as DNA: TGCGCCAGCAGTGCCGACAGCGGGGAAAACATTCAGTACTTC. Translated: CASSADSGENIQYF.

The genes are TRBV7-9 and TRBJ1-2, with TRBD1 matching over 7 bases. V shed 3 bases and J 5 bases; nucleotides not matched to a gene: 6. Germline CDR1 is SEHNR and CDR2 is FQNEAQ (reference sequence). This CDR3 comprises 14 residues. This CDR3 is CASSFRQGGYGYTF. CDR3 in DNA: TGTGCCAGCAGCTTCCGACAGGGCGGGTATGGCTACACCTTC.

This clonotype was picked up a small number of times. V usage is TRBV11-2 and J usage is TRBJ2-5; no clear D. The DNA end is more similar to TRBJ2-7, so the J call may be wrong. This CDR3 is built from 18 residues. Germline assignment: CDR1 SGHAT and CDR2 FQNNGV. Here the CDR3 DNA reads TGTGCCAGCAGCTTAGGTGTGAACTGGGCGGCTGGGTCTTCCGAGCAGTACTTC. This codes for CASSLGVNWAAGSSEQYF.

This clonotype has only a few counts. The J gene is TRBJ1-6, the V gene TRBV20-1; D ambiguous. The CDR3 contains 14 residues. Germline loops: CDR1 DFQATT, CDR2 SNEGSKA (reference sequence). Trimming took 1 base from V and 7 from J, leaving 11 bases between them. The CDR3 is CSARVWRINSPLHF. The DNA of the CDR3 is TGCAGTGCTAGAGTATGGCGGATCAATTCACCCCTCCACTTT.

This clonotype has a handful of counts. V is TRBV3-1 and J is TRBJ2-1; D remains ambiguous. Trimming removed 0 bases from V and 5 bases from J, with 8 bases in between. Germline lookup yields CDR1 LGHDT and CDR2 YNNKEL (reference sequence). This CDR3 spans 14 amino acids. The CDR3 loop is CASSQDLVNNEQFF. CDR3 bases: TGTGCCAGCAGCCAAGATCTCGTGAACAATGAGCAGTTCTTC.

In this sample, this clonotype turned up a few times. The chain recombines TRBV28 with TRBJ1-6, with D uncertain. The CDR3 consists of 15 residues. Looked up from germline, CDR1 is MDHEN and CDR2 is SYDVKM. V was cut by 2 bases and J by 8 bases, with 13 bases left in between. The CDR3 coding sequence is TGTGCCAGCAGTTTAAGCCTGAGGCGGGATTCACCCCTCCACTTT. The encoded protein is CASSLSLRRDSPLHF.

The rearrangement uses TRBV20-1 and TRBJ2-7; D might be TRBD2 (5 bases). This CDR3 is built from 14 residues. The V end was cut by 5 bases, the J end by 3 bases, with 17 bases between. Looked up from germline, CDR1 is DFQATT and CDR2 is SNEGSKA (reference sequence). The CDR3 region is CSASKTGWFYEQYF. The CDR3 coding sequence is TGCAGTGCTTCAAAAACGGGGTGGTTCTACGAGCAGTACTTC.

The V and J genes are TRBV20-1 and TRBJ1-2; D is possibly TRBD1 (5 bases). Germline V CDR1 and CDR2: DFQATT, SNEGSKA (reference sequence). The CDR3 runs 14 residues. Trimming pared 1 base from V and 6 bases from J, leaving 15 bases between. The CDR3 region has the DNA TGCAGTGCTAGAGTAGGGGCGCGAAAGGATGGCTACACCTTC. Translation: CSARVGARKDGYTF.

The rearrangement links TRBV7-2 to TRBJ2-1; D is uncertain. There are 13 residues in the CDR3. The V end was cut by 1 base, the J end by 8 bases, with 9 bases between. Germline CDR1 is SGHTA and CDR2 is FQGNSA. The CDR3 loop reads CASSLVLAHEQFF. CDR3 DNA sequence: TGTGCCAGCAGCTTAGTACTCGCCCATGAGCAGTTCTTC.

This clonotype was counted between two and nine times. The rearrangement links TRBV4-3 to TRBJ2-1; maybe TRBD2 (5 bases). Trimming removed 3 bases from V and 7 bases from J, with 13 bases in between. This CDR3 region has 14 residues. Germline CDR1 and CDR2: LGHNA and YSLEER. The CDR3 here is CASSHPPSGNEQFF. The CDR3 nucleotides read TGCGCCAGCAGCCACCCTCCATCGGGGAATGAGCAGTTCTTC.

The genes are TRBV12-3 or TRBV12-4 and TRBJ1-4, with TRBD1 matching 8 bases. This CDR3 is 15 amino acids long. V gave up 3 bases and J gave up 2 bases; unmatched junction bases: 2. In nucleotides, the CDR3 is TGTGCCAGCAGTTTTGGGGACAGGACTAATGAAAAACTGTTTTTT. Its protein is CASSFGDRTNEKLFF.

The chain carries TRBV7-2 and TRBJ2-5; 10 nucleotides line up with TRBD2. The CDR3 is 17 amino acids. Losses at the gene ends were 0 bases for V and 4 bases for J; bases not matched to a gene: 8. CDR1 is SGHTA and CDR2 is FQGNSA in the germline V gene. CDR3: CASSLAASGRLGETQYF. DNA for the CDR3: TGTGCCAGCAGCTTAGCGGCTAGCGGGAGATTGGGAGAGACCCAGTACTTC.

CDR3 sequence (DNA): TGTGCCAGCAGTCCCTCAGCCCCCAGCGAGCAGTACTTC. Encoded protein: CASSPSAPSEQYF. The rearrangement joins TRBV6-5 to TRBJ2-4, with D unclear. The J call may be incorrect, as the DNA end agrees better with TRBJ2-7. Germline V gene data show CDR1 as MNHEY and CDR2 as SVGAGI. The CDR3 length is 13 residues.

This rearrangement joins TRBV5-1 to TRBJ1-1, with a tentative D call TRBD1 (5 bases). CDR1 and CDR2 (germline): SGHRS, YFSETQ. The CDR3 extends over 14 amino acids. Trimming cost V 2 bases and J 5 bases, with 13 bases left between them. The CDR3 protein is CASSFYGGGTEAFF. The CDR3 coding sequence is TGCGCCAGCAGCTTCTATGGGGGAGGTACTGAAGCTTTCTTT.

The V and J genes are TRBV2 and TRBJ2-3, with 9 bases that match TRBD2. This CDR3 is 16 amino acids long. Germline V CDR1 and CDR2: SNHLY, FYNNEI. The V and J ends lost 6 bases and 5 bases, in that order; junction bases with no gene match: 12. The CDR3 sequence is CASSDAGTSSIDTQYF. CDR3 nucleotides: TGTGCCAGCAGCGATGCCGGGACTAGCTCCATAGATACGCAGTATTTT. Using reference TRBV2 and TRBJ2-3 for the parts outside the CDR3, the full variable domain is EPEVTQTPSHQVTQMGQEVILRCVPISNHLYFYWYRQILGQKVEFLVSFYNNEISEKSEIFDDQFSVERPDGSNFTLKIRSTKLEDSAMYFCASSDAGTSSIDTQYFGPGTRLTVL.

Only a few counts were recorded for this clonotype. V gene TRBV7-2 combines with J gene TRBJ2-3, with TRBD2 identical over 12 bases. The ends lost 6 bases at V and 6 bases at J; junction bases unmatched: 10. The CDR3 is made up of 16 amino acids. Germline V CDR1 and CDR2: SGHTA, FQGNSA. The CDR3 region has the DNA TGTGCCAGCAGGCGACTAGCGGGGGACTCCGTCGATACGCAGTATTTT. Amino acids: CASRRLAGDSVDTQYF. Combining the CDR3 with reference TRBV7-2 and TRBJ2-3 gives the whole variable domain GAGVSQSPSNKVTEKGKDVELRCDPISGHTALYWYRQSLGQGLEFLIYFQGNSAPDKSGLPSDRFSAERTGGSVSTLTIQRTQQEDSAVYLCASRRLAGDSVDTQYFGPGTRLTVL.

DNA for the CDR3: TGCAGTGCTAGAGATCGACCAGCGATGAACACTGAAGCTTTCTTT. This sequence encodes CSARDRPAMNTEAFF. The rearrangement uses TRBV20-1 and TRBJ1-1; no firm D call. The CDR3 has 15 amino acids. Trimming removed 0 bases at V and 0 bases at J, with 11 bases between. CDR1 DFQATT and CDR2 SNEGSKA come from the germline V gene (reference sequence).

On this clonotype itself: A much bigger clone sits one base away, suggesting this may be a read error. The chain is built from TRBV29-1 and TRBJ2-3; 7 nucleotides align to TRBD1. Germline V gives CDR1 SQVTM, CDR2 ANQGSEA. The CDR3 covers 13 residues. The CDR3 sequence: CSGGDRATDAQYF. CDR3 DNA sequence: TGCAGCGGAGGAGACAGGGCAACAGATGCGCAGTATTTT.

The chain couples TRBV7-9 to TRBJ1-2, with 9 positions matching TRBD1. The germline gives CDR1 SEHNR, CDR2 FQNEAQ (reference sequence). V gave up 4 bases and J gave up 5 bases; unmatched junction bases: 8. The CDR3 has 15 residues. The CDR3 is CASSSTGQGQYGYTF. CDR3 bases: TGTGCCAGCAGCTCGACGGGACAGGGCCAATATGGCTACACCTTC.

The V call is TRBV29-1, the J call TRBJ1-1; D is uncertain. The germline V gene encodes CDR1 SQVTM and CDR2 ANQGSEA. This CDR3 is 13 amino acids long. The ends were cut back, 7 bases at V and 1 base at J, with 13 bases in the middle. CDR3 nucleotides: TGCAGCGCCCTTAAGGCGGGGAACACTGAAGCTTTCTTT. This translates into CSALKAGNTEAFF.

The rearrangement links TRBV20-1 to TRBJ2-3; the match to TRBD2 covers 8 bases. CDR1 DFQATT and CDR2 SNEGSKA come from the germline V gene (reference sequence). The CDR3 runs to 14 residues. The trim removed 2 bases at V and 4 bases at J, leaving 5 bases unmatched. The CDR3 nucleotides are TGCAGTGCTAGAAAGGGGACTAGAGCAGATACGCAGTATTTT. Protein: CSARKGTRADTQYF.

This clonotype was recorded a few times. The V gene is TRBV7-2, the J gene TRBJ2-3; TRBD2 is a possible D gene (6 bases). Germline lookup yields CDR1 SGHTA and CDR2 FQGNSA. With 3 bases removed from V and 0 bases from J, the gap between germline ends came to 13 bases. The CDR3 is 16 residues long. The CDR3 sequence is CASSLSSALSTDTQYF. CDR3 nucleotide sequence: TGTGCCAGCAGCTTGTCTAGCGCCTTGAGCACAGATACGCAGTATTTT.